These T cell receptor beta chains were read from a single sample in a study of blood T cells in healthy people across ages. TCRdb reprocessed the 5' RACE reads with MiXCR, giving one entry per CDR3 protein. This sample yields about 1,400,000 distinct CDR3 sequences, of which roughly 59% are seen a single time; about 6.7% belongs to the top ten. The sample was blood. The receptor set was obtained from a man between 18 and 29 years old in good health. The CDR3 runs from the conserved cysteine through the conserved F or W. A D gene is named only where the DNA matches it firmly. Size is stated for part of the rows, as once, few or many counts, or as a class when the clone is expanded.

CDR3 length	V gene	J gene	clone size	D gene	CDR3 protein	CDR3 DNA
14	TRBV12-3/TRBV12-4	TRBJ2-4	-	-	CASGNRAERNIQYF	TGTGCCAGCGGGAATAGGGCGGAGAGAAACATTCAGTACTTC
17	TRBV24-1	TRBJ2-7	-	TRBD1	CATSDAGRDRGLNEQYF	TGTGCCACCAGTGATGCTGGGAGGGACAGGGGATTGAATGAGCAGTACTTC
17	TRBV24-1	TRBJ2-3	-	TRBD2	CATSDSLGTSGTDTQYF	TGTGCCACCAGTGATTCTCTCGGGACTAGCGGCACAGATACGCAGTATTTT
13	TRBV7-2	TRBJ2-1	few	TRBD2	CAISLAGGNEQFF	TGTGCCATCTCACTAGCGGGGGGCAATGAGCAGTTCTTC
18	TRBV10-2	TRBJ2-3	-	TRBD1	CASRGDRLGVDLTDTQYF	TGCGCCAGCAGAGGGGACAGGTTGGGGGTTGACCTCACAGATACGCAGTATTTT
15	TRBV6-5	TRBJ1-2	few	-	CASSWTQYINYGYTF	TGTGCCAGCAGTTGGACACAATACATTAACTATGGCTACACCTTC
16	TRBV20-1	TRBJ2-7	-	TRBD2	CSAPLGLAEYSYEQYF	TGCAGTGCGCCTCTGGGACTAGCGGAATATTCCTACGAGCAGTACTTC
16	TRBV3-1	TRBJ2-3	-	-	CASSLPRKGGMDTQYF	TGTGCCAGCAGCCTACCTAGAAAGGGAGGAATGGATACGCAGTATTTT
13	TRBV29-1	TRBJ1-2	-	-	CSVEIVSGDGYTF	TGCAGCGTTGAAATTGTCTCAGGGGATGGCTACACCTTC
14	TRBV7-2	TRBJ2-5	few	-	CASSPTMRGKTQYF	TGTGCCAGCAGCCCGACGATGAGGGGGAAGACCCAGTACTTC
13	TRBV11-2	TRBJ1-2	-	-	CASSLDPELRFTF	TGTGCCAGCAGCTTAGATCCTGAATTGAGGTTCACCTTC
17	TRBV4-3	TRBJ2-5	few	-	CASSQTRQGVSQETQYF	TGCGCCAGCAGCCAGACTCGCCAGGGAGTTAGTCAAGAGACCCAGTACTTC
14	TRBV27	TRBJ1-5	-	-	CASSLKYSNQPQHF	TGTGCCAGCAGTTTAAAGTATAGCAATCAGCCCCAGCATTTT
14	TRBV20-1	TRBJ1-5	-	-	CSAVDRSSNQPQHF	TGCAGTGCTGTCGACAGGTCAAGCAATCAGCCCCAGCATTTT
18	TRBV4-2	TRBJ2-7	-	TRBD2	CAISQAGTSGSHHYEQYF	TGTGCCATCAGCCAAGCCGGGACTAGCGGGAGTCATCACTACGAGCAGTACTTC
17	TRBV7-2	TRBJ2-3	-	TRBD2	CASSFIRREAIADTQYF	TGTGCCAGCAGCTTTATCCGGCGGGAGGCAATAGCAGATACGCAGTATTTT
16	TRBV12-3/TRBV12-4	TRBJ1-5	-	-	CASSYEGGGDNQPQHF	TGTGCCAGCAGTTACGAGGGAGGAGGGGACAATCAGCCCCAGCATTTT
12	TRBV7-2	TRBJ1-5	few	-	CASTLNSQPQHF	TGTGCCAGCACCTTAAACTCACAGCCCCAGCATTTT
15	TRBV4-1	TRBJ2-3	-	-	CASSQKVGLTDTQYF	TGCGCCAGCAGCCAAAAGGTCGGCCTGACAGATACGCAGTATTTT
10	TRBV27	TRBJ2-3	-	-	CATGPDTQYF	TGTGCCACGGGACCGGATACGCAGTATTTT
13	TRBV29-1	TRBJ1-4	-	TRBD1	CSAMGQENEKLFF	TGCAGCGCCATGGGACAGGAAAATGAAAAACTGTTTTTT
15	TRBV20-1	TRBJ2-3	-	TRBD2	CSARDPAGVVDTQYF	TGCAGTGCTAGAGACCCAGCGGGAGTAGTAGATACGCAGTATTTT
14	TRBV7-9	TRBJ1-2	-	-	CASSKTRDENGYTF	TGTGCCAGCAGCAAAACCAGGGATGAGAATGGCTACACCTTC
17	TRBV4-1	TRBJ1-5	-	-	CASSPNQGEDSNQPQHF	TGCGCCAGCAGCCCTAATCAAGGGGAGGATAGCAATCAGCCCCAGCATTTT
15	TRBV4-1	TRBJ2-7	few	TRBD2	CASSQLSGESYEQYF	TGCGCCAGCAGCCAATTAAGCGGGGAGAGCTACGAGCAGTACTTC
16	TRBV7-6	TRBJ2-3	-	TRBD1	CASSHSRQGNTDTQYF	TGTGCCAGCAGCCATTCCCGACAGGGGAACACAGATACGCAGTATTTT
15	TRBV7-2	TRBJ2-4	few	TRBD1	CASSLDGQGANIQYF	TGTGCCAGCAGCTTAGATGGACAGGGGGCAAACATTCAGTACTTC
14	TRBV6-5	TRBJ2-1	-	-	CASSPRTVHNEQFF	TGTGCCAGCAGTCCCCGGACTGTACACAATGAGCAGTTCTTC
16	TRBV12-3/TRBV12-4	TRBJ2-7	-	TRBD2	CASSSWASGSSYEQYF	TGTGCCAGCAGTTCCTGGGCTAGCGGGAGCTCCTACGAGCAGTACTTC
14	TRBV10-3	TRBJ2-4	once	TRBD1	CAISPGQGHDIQYF	TGTGCCATCAGTCCAGGACAGGGACACGACATTCAGTACTTC
16	TRBV4-1	TRBJ1-5	-	-	CASSQTGSSRNQPQHF	TGCGCCAGCAGCCAGACGGGTAGTTCACGCAATCAGCCCCAGCATTTT
15	TRBV6-4	TRBJ1-2	once	TRBD1	CASSDSQGAVYGYTF	TGTGCCAGCAGTGACTCTCAGGGGGCAGTCTATGGCTACACCTTC
17	TRBV18	TRBJ2-1	-	TRBD2	CASSRGRAGTTYNEQFF	TGTGCCAGCTCACGAGGACGAGCGGGAACTACCTACAATGAGCAGTTCTTC
16	TRBV28	TRBJ2-5	-	-	CASSFGVPAGQETQYF	TGTGCCAGCAGTTTCGGGGTCCCGGCAGGGCAAGAGACCCAGTACTTC
15	TRBV6-5	TRBJ2-7	-	-	CASSYATGNPYEQYF	TGTGCCAGCAGTTACGCTACAGGGAACCCCTACGAGCAGTACTTC
15	TRBV12-3/TRBV12-4	TRBJ2-7	-	-	CASSFGASYSYEQYF	TGTGCCAGCAGTTTCGGGGCATCCTACTCCTACGAGCAGTACTTC
14	TRBV7-9	TRBJ2-1	-	-	CASSLRREWNEQFF	TGTGCCAGCAGCTTAAGACGGGAGTGGAATGAGCAGTTCTTC
14	TRBV4-1	TRBJ2-5	-	TRBD2	CASSQRGSQETQYF	TGCGCCAGCAGCCAGCGGGGGTCACAAGAGACCCAGTACTTC
14	TRBV6-2/TRBV6-3	TRBJ2-7	-	-	CASSYFGPSYEQYF	TGTGCCAGCAGTTACTTCGGCCCTTCCTACGAGCAGTACTTC
13	TRBV6-5	TRBJ2-5	-	-	CASSITRGREEYF	TGTGCCAGCAGCATCACGAGGGGGAGAGAGGAGTACTTC
15	TRBV20-1	TRBJ2-7	-	TRBD1	CSARDSPDRGLEQYF	TGCAGTGCTAGAGATAGTCCCGACAGGGGACTCGAGCAGTACTTC
14	TRBV20-1	TRBJ2-1	-	TRBD2	CSARPRGGLNEQFF	TGCAGTGCTAGGCCTCGGGGGGGCCTAAATGAGCAGTTCTTC